This TCR beta chain was found in a study of blood T cell repertoires in COVID-19. Study overall: The United States, Italy and Spain were the sources of the acute and convalescent COVID-19 samples. T cells, B-cell-depleted T cells, or PBMCs supplied cDNA or gDNA.

Those enrolled, adults aged roughly 18 to 95 years, came from around 25 US areas. Germline loops: CDR1 KGHSH, CDR2 LQKENI. This CDR3 region has 13 residues. V was shortened by 2 bases and J by 11 bases, with 13 bases between the two germline ends. Original handling: The authors estimated nucleated cell counts from reference gene primer amplification. The assay was immunoSEQ multiplex PCR, and TCRdb's table has in-frame clones only and misses some. The V and J calls and clone size were taken over from that table, and D and trimming were inferred from the DNA. The sample records 200,000 or so clones, over 75% being singletons.

The genes are TRBV18 and TRBJ1-5; D is unclear. The sample consisted of PBMCs or T cells enriched from blood (not recorded which). The sequence derives from a man aged 30 to 39 in a cohort exposed to, infected with or recovered from COVID-19 (not recorded which). In DNA form, the CDR3 reads TGTGCCAGCTCACCAGGTCAGGCTCCGACCCAGCATTTT. As protein: CASSPGQAPTQHF.